These 25 T cell receptor beta chains were all obtained from the same sample, sequenced in a study of shared clonotypes between healthy human individuals. The assay was immunoSEQ multiplex PCR, and TCRdb's table has in-frame clones only and misses some. The table shows about 330,000 clones, with over 65% occurring only once. Sequencing used memory CD4+ T cells sorted from blood. Regarding subset: CD45RA-negative fraction. The receptors were sampled from a man in his thirties or forties in good health.

The chain combines TRBV14 with TRBJ2-2; tentatively, D is TRBD1 or TRBD2 (5 bases each). Trimming stripped 4 bases from V and 5 bases from J, with 14 bases between. The CDR3 consists of 15 residues. Germline CDR1 SGHDN, CDR2 FVKESK. The CDR3, as DNA: TGTGCCAGCAGCCGGTCGTGGGGGTCGACCGGGGAGCTGTTTTTT. Protein: CASSRSWGSTGELFF. Full variable domain (outside the CDR3, taken from reference TRBV14 and TRBJ2-2): EAGVTQFPSHSVIEKGQTVTLRCDPISGHDNLYWYRRVMGKEIKFLLHFVKESKQDESGMPNNRFLAERTGGTYSTLKVQPAELEDSGVYFCASSRSWGSTGELFFGEGSRLTVL.

The V call is TRBV5-6, the J call TRBJ2-7; 9 bases fit TRBD1. The CDR3 runs 16 residues. Germline CDR1 is SGHDT and CDR2 is YYEEEE. V shed 0 bases and J 3 bases; nucleotides not matched to a gene: 7. The DNA for the CDR3 is TGTGCCAGCAGCTTGGCCAAAGGACAGGGGAACTACGAGCAGTACTTC. This encodes CASSLAKGQGNYEQYF.

The chain has TRBV5-1 and TRBJ2-5, with TRBD2 identical over 7 bases. Germline loops: CDR1 SGHRS, CDR2 YFSETQ. Unmatched junction bases numbered 5, after V lost 2 bases and J lost 4 bases. The CDR3 has 14 residues. Here the CDR3 DNA reads TGCGCCAGCAGCTTTGGGGGGGATTCAGAGACCCAGTACTTC. This encodes CASSFGGDSETQYF.

V usage is TRBV27 and J usage is TRBJ2-3, with a weak D call TRBD2 (6 bases). The germline gives CDR1 MNHEY, CDR2 SMNVEV (reference sequence). V was shortened by 7 bases and J by 4 bases, with 15 bases between the two germline ends. The CDR3 spans 14 residues. As DNA, the CDR3 is TGTGCCAGCACCCTCCGGGGGTTTTCAGATACGCAGTATTTT. Residues: CASTLRGFSDTQYF.

The chain joins TRBV5-1 to TRBJ1-1, with D perhaps matching TRBD1 (5 bases). V dropped 5 bases and J dropped 2 bases, with 13 bases sitting between them. The CDR3 is 14 residues long. CDR1 is SGHRS, CDR2 YFSETQ, per germline. CDR3 in DNA: TGCGCCAGCAGACCTGAACGGGGCAACACTGAAGCTTTCTTT. This translates into CASRPERGNTEAFF. The variable domain in full, with the rest retrieved from reference TRBV5-1 and TRBJ1-1, is KAGVTQTPRYLIKTRGQQVTLSCSPISGHRSVSWYQQTPGQGLQFLFEYFSETQRNKGNFPGRFSGRQFSNSRSEMNVSTLELGDSALYLCASRPERGNTEAFFGQGTRLTVV.

V gene TRBV2 combines with J gene TRBJ1-5; no clear D gene. The V gene lost 0 bases and the J gene lost 7 bases, with 7 bases spanning the gap. Germline CDR1 and CDR2: SNHLY and FYNNEI. The CDR3 totals 13 residues. CDR3 coding DNA: TGTGCCAGCAGTGAAGCGTTCAGGCAGCCCCAGCATTTT. It specifies CASSEAFRQPQHF.

This rearrangement joins TRBV28 to TRBJ2-2; D could derive from TRBD1 or TRBD2 (5 bases each). Trimming pared 7 bases from V and 3 bases from J, leaving 18 bases between. The CDR3 totals 16 residues. From germline, CDR1 is MDHEN and CDR2 SYDVKM. The DNA of the CDR3 is TGTGCCAGCAACGTAGGGACGGGCTACTACACCGGGGAGCTGTTTTTT. Amino acid sequence: CASNVGTGYYTGELFF. The full variable domain, in which reference TRBV28 and TRBJ2-2 provide the parts outside the CDR3, is DVKVTQSSRYLVKRTGEKVFLECVQDMDHENMFWYRQDPGLGLRLIYFSYDVKMKEKGDIPEGYSVSREKKERFSLILESASTNQTSMYLCASNVGTGYYTGELFFGEGSRLTVL.

The V and J genes are TRBV18 and TRBJ1-1; D not resolved. Germline-derived CDR1 and CDR2 are KGHSH and LQKENI. V dropped 3 bases and J dropped 5 bases, with 13 bases sitting between them. The CDR3 covers 14 residues. CDR3 nucleotides: TGTGCCAGCTCACCTGAATCACGGGCGACTGAAGCTTTCTTT. Its protein is CASSPESRATEAFF.

This clone was counted a few times. The chain has TRBV30 and TRBJ1-4, with D tentatively TRBD1 (6 bases). This CDR3 region has 15 residues. Germline CDR1 GTSNPN, CDR2 SVGIG (reference sequence). The V gene lost 2 bases and the J gene lost 7 bases, with 17 bases spanning the gap. The CDR3 nucleotides read TGTGCCTGGAGTACCCCGAGGGGGGAGGGTGAAAAACTGTTTTTT. This gives the protein CAWSTPRGEGEKLFF.

V and J are TRBV5-1 and TRBJ2-1; TRBD2 matches at 7 bases. Germline V gene lookup returns CDR1 SGHRS and CDR2 YFSETQ. The CDR3 spans 15 residues. Losses at the gene ends were 4 bases for V and 0 bases for J; bases not matched to a gene: 4. CDR3 in amino acids: CASSPTSHSYNEQFF. The DNA of the CDR3 is TGCGCCAGCAGCCCGACTAGCCACTCCTACAATGAGCAGTTCTTC.

The V gene is TRBV25-1, the J gene TRBJ1-5; the match to TRBD1 covers 8 bases. The V segment lost 6 bases and the J segment 8 bases; nucleotides outside the gene matches: 3. The length of the CDR3 is 12 residues. CDR1 and CDR2 (germline): MGHDK, SYGVNS. The CDR3 coding sequence is TGTGCCAGCAGGCAGGGGGCAGAGCCCCAGCATTTT. It encodes CASRQGAEPQHF.

This clone was seen once. This sequence joins TRBV7-2 and TRBJ1-2, with TRBD1 matching over 7 bases. The germline gives CDR1 SGHTA, CDR2 FQGNSA. The length of the CDR3 is 15 residues. Unmatched junction bases numbered 11, after V lost 5 bases and J lost 5 bases. The CDR3 here is CASSPRAGGRYGYTF. CDR3 DNA: TGTGCCAGCAGCCCCAGAGCAGGGGGGCGGTATGGCTACACCTTC.

Notes on this clone: A far bigger clonotype differs at one base, so this is likely a read error. CDR3 nucleotides: TGTGCCAGCAGTGACGGGGCAGGGATAGAGACCCAGTACTTC. As protein: CASSDGAGIETQYF. The genes are TRBV2 and TRBJ2-5; D might be TRBD1 or TRBD2, each matching 5 bases. Trimming stripped 3 bases from V and 4 bases from J, with 12 bases between. Germline CDR1 is SNHLY and CDR2 is FYNNEI. CDR3 length: 14 amino acids. Using reference TRBV2 and TRBJ2-5 for the parts outside the CDR3, the full variable domain is EPEVTQTPSHQVTQMGQEVILRCVPISNHLYFYWYRQILGQKVEFLVSFYNNEISEKSEIFDDQFSVERPDGSNFTLKIRSTKLEDSAMYFCASSDGAGIETQYFGPGTRLLVL.

The chain has TRBV29-1 and TRBJ2-3; tentatively, D is TRBD2 (6 bases). Looked up from germline, CDR1 is SQVTM and CDR2 is ANQGSEA. V dropped 4 bases and J dropped 0 bases, with 8 bases sitting between them. The CDR3 spans 13 residues. The CDR3 bases are TGCAGCGTTGCCAGCGGGAGCACAGATACGCAGTATTTT. Amino acid sequence: CSVASGSTDTQYF.

Concerning this clone itself: One junction end disagrees with the germline gene, perhaps due to a read error. This chain uses TRBV7-9 with TRBJ1-4, with D maybe TRBD1 (5 bases). The CDR3 loop spans 16 amino acids. CDR1 is SEHNR and CDR2 is FQNEAQ in the germline V gene (reference sequence). Written as DNA, the CDR3 is TGTGCCAGCAGTTTAGGGTCAGGGTGGTCTAATGAAAAACTGTTTTTT. Amino acid sequence: CASSLGSGWSNEKLFF.

V and J are TRBV30 and TRBJ1-4; D is unresolved. V was trimmed by 0 bases and J by 5 bases, leaving 7 bases between them. The CDR3 contains 13 residues. Germline assignment: CDR1 GTSNPN and CDR2 SVGIG (reference sequence). The CDR3 protein is CAWSVVRNEKLFF. The CDR3 DNA is TGTGCCTGGAGTGTTGTTAGAAATGAAAAACTGTTTTTT.

The rearrangement uses TRBV28 and TRBJ2-1; D perhaps matches TRBD2 (6 bases). CDR3 length: 12 amino acids. Germline CDR1 MDHEN, CDR2 SYDVKM. V gave up 3 bases and J gave up 8 bases, with 8 bases separating them. CDR3 loop: CASSLRGDEQFF. Here the CDR3 DNA reads TGTGCCAGCAGTTTGCGGGGAGATGAGCAGTTCTTC.

This clone was detected only a few times. The chain recombines TRBV5-4 with TRBJ2-6, with 7 nucleotides matching TRBD2. This CDR3 has 18 amino acids. Looked up from germline, CDR1 is SGHNT and CDR2 is YYREEE (reference sequence). V was clipped by 1 base and J by 0 bases; unmatched bases: 7. In DNA, the CDR3 is TGTGCCAGCAGCTTGTACGGGCGGGGGACCTCTGGGGCCAACGTCCTGACTTTC. This sequence encodes CASSLYGRGTSGANVLTF.

Only one count was recorded for this clone. The chain has TRBV10-3 and TRBJ2-1; D unresolved. The germline V and J ends were trimmed by 10 bases and 6 bases, with 16 bases remaining between them. CDR1 and CDR2 (germline): ENHRY, SYGVKD. CDR3 length: 13 residues. CDR3 nucleotides: TGTGCCACCGAGCCCCTAGGGTCCAATGAGCAGTTCTTC. Amino acid sequence: CATEPLGSNEQFF.

V is TRBV7-3 and J is TRBJ2-1; 7 nucleotides agree with TRBD2. V shed 7 bases and J 2 bases; nucleotides not matched to a gene: 11. CDR3 length: 16 residues. The germline gives CDR1 SGHTA, CDR2 FQGTGA. The CDR3 protein is CASILRRTSAYNEQFF. Written as DNA, the CDR3 is TGTGCCAGCATCCTTAGGCGGACTAGTGCCTACAATGAGCAGTTCTTC.

The V and J genes are TRBV11-2 and TRBJ2-7; 9 nucleotides match TRBD1. Germline loops: CDR1 SGHAT, CDR2 FQNNGV. V shed 5 bases and J 2 bases; nucleotides not matched to a gene: 10. The CDR3 has 16 residues. CDR3: CASSHRDRAFPYEQYF. The CDR3 nucleotides are TGTGCCAGCAGCCACCGGGACAGGGCGTTCCCCTACGAGCAGTACTTC.

The chain has TRBV14 and TRBJ2-1; 11 bases map to TRBD2. Trimming at V came to 1 base and at J to 6 bases, leaving 14 bases not matched to a gene. CDR3 length: 19 amino acids. The germline gives CDR1 SGHDN, CDR2 FVKESK. This CDR3 is CASSQALPLSGRGGNEQFF. The CDR3 bases are TGTGCCAGCAGCCAAGCTCTCCCCCTTAGCGGGAGGGGTGGCAATGAGCAGTTCTTC.

V and J are TRBV5-6 and TRBJ1-3, with 7 nucleotides matching TRBD1. Losses at the gene ends were 4 bases for V and 3 bases for J; bases not matched to a gene: 10. The CDR3 contains 16 residues. The germline CDR1 and CDR2 sequences are SGHDT and YYEEEE. The CDR3 is CASSHGTDHDGNTIYF. CDR3 in DNA: TGTGCCAGCAGCCACGGGACAGACCATGATGGAAACACCATATATTTT.

V and J are TRBV10-3 and TRBJ2-7; no reliable D call. CDR1 ENHRY and CDR2 SYGVKD come from the germline V gene. This CDR3 spans 15 amino acids. V lost 0 bases and J 0 bases, leaving 9 bases between the germline ends. The CDR3 loop reads CAISESIDNSYEQYF. The CDR3 DNA sequence: TGTGCCATCAGTGAGTCGATAGATAACTCCTACGAGCAGTACTTC.

V and J are TRBV18 and TRBJ2-5; perhaps TRBD2 as D (6 bases). The CDR3 loop spans 16 amino acids. The germline V gene encodes CDR1 KGHSH and CDR2 LQKENI. The germline V and J ends were trimmed by 1 base and 0 bases, with 12 bases remaining between them. DNA of the CDR3: TGTGCCAGCTCACCACAAGGTGGAGGGTACCAAGAGACCCAGTACTTC. It is translated as CASSPQGGGYQETQYF.